The sequence of this T cell receptor (beta chain) was determined in a study of CD8+ T cells in alopecia areata. Extraction of RNA preceded its reverse transcription into cDNA, which served as the sequencing template. Profiled with immunoSEQ multiplex PCR; TCRdb holds only in-frame clones, not every one. The sample records some 110,000 clones, about 60% being singletons. Broader study findings: Normal skin contains resident alphabeta T cells, and these are also sequenced in scalp samples.

This CDR3 comprises 13 residues. Germline V gene sequence: CDR1 SQVTM, CDR2 ANQGSEA. Trimming left V 5 bases short and J 3 bases short, with 14 bases between. Turning to this clone: Its antigen is undetermined.

The source is a human donor in good health. V is TRBV29-1 and J is TRBJ2-7; D is perhaps TRBD1 (5 bases). Sequenced material: CD4+ T cells sorted from blood. The CDR3 sequence: CSVRSGRDYEQYF. The CDR3 DNA follows: TGCAGCGTTCGATCAGGCAGGGACTACGAGCAGTACTTC.